This entry features one TCR beta chain sequence. The antigen remains unidentified. Profiled with immunoSEQ multiplex PCR; TCRdb holds only in-frame clones, not every one. The sample comprises about 88,000 clones, around nine tenths of which are singletons, and around 1.5% rests with the top ten. This sample is drawn from a study of OX40 agonist ivuxolimab in advanced cancers. The germline V gene encodes CDR1 SGHDN and CDR2 FVKESK. CDR3 length equals 15 residues. Trimming removed 4 bases from V and 7 bases from J; junction bases left unmatched: 3. Blood was sampled at baseline, cycle 4 day 1, and cycle 7 day 1. Regarding the study as a whole: What antigens the expanded peripheral T cells recognized was never established.

This sequence was found in an adult with an advanced solid tumor such as melanoma, head and neck, liver or kidney cancer. The material sequenced was CD4+ or CD8+ T cells sorted from blood, taken in a trial of the OX40 agonist ivuxolimab. This chain connects TRBV14 to TRBJ2-1; 14 bases are shared with TRBD2. The CDR3 region is CASSPRTSGRNEQFF. Here the CDR3 DNA reads TGTGCCAGCAGCCCCAGGACTAGCGGGAGGAATGAGCAGTTCTTC.